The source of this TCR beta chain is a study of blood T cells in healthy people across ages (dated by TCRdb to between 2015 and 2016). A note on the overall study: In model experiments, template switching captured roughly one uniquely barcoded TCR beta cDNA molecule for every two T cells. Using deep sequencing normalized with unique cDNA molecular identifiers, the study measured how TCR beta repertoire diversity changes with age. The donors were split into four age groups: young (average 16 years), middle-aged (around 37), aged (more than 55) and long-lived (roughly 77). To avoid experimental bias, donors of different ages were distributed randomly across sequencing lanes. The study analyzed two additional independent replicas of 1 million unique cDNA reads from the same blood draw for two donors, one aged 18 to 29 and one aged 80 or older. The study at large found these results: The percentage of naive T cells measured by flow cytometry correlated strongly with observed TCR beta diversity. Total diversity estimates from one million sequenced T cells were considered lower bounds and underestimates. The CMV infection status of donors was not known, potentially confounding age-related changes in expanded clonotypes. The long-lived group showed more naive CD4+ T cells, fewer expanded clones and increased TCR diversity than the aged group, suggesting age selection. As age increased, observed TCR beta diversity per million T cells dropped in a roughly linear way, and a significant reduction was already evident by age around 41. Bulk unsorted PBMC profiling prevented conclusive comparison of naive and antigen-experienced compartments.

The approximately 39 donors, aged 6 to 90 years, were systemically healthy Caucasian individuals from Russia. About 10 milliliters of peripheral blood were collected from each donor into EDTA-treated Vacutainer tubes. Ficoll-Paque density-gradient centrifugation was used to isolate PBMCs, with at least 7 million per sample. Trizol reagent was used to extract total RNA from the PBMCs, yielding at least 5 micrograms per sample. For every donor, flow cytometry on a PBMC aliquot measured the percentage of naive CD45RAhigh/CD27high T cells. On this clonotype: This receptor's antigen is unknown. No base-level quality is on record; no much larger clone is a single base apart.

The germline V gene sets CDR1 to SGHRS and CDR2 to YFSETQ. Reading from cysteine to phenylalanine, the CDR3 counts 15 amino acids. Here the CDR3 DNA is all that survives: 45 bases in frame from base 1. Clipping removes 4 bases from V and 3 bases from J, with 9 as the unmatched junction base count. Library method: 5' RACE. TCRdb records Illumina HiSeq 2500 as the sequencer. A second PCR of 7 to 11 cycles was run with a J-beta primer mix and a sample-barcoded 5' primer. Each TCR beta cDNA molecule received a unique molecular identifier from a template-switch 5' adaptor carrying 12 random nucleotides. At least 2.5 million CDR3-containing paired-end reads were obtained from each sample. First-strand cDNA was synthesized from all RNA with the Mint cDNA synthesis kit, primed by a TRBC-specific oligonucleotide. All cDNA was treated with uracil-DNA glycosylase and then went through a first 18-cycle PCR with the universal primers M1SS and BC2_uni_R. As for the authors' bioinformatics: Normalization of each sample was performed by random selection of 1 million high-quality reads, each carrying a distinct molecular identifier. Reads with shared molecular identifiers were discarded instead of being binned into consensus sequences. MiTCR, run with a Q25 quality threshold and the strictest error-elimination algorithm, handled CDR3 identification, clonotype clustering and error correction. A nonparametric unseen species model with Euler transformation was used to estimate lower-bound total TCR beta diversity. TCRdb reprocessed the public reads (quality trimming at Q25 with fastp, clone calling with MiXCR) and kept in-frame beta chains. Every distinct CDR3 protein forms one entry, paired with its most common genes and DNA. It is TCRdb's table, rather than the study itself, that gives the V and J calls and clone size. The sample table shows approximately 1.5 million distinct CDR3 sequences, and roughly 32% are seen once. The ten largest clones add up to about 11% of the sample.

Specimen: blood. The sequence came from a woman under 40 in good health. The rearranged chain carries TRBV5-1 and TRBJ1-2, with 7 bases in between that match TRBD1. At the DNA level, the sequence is TGCGCCAGCAGCCAGGGGACAGCGAGGTACTATGGCTACACCTTC. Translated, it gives CASSQGTARYYGYTF.